The next 18 T cell receptor beta chains were all read from a single sample in a study of T cells after yellow fever vaccination (dated by TCRdb to the late 2010s). The sample's treatment or condition label is to be understood as: live attenuated yellow fever vaccine strain. Receptor libraries were prepared by 5' RACE. Sequencing took place on an Illumina HiSeq 2500. In-frame beta chains were kept once TCRdb had trimmed the public reads at Q25 with fastp and called clones with MiXCR. Rows are unified per CDR3 protein, each entry keeping the most common DNA and genes. Present in this sample are under 300,000 distinct CDR3 sequences, roughly 6.3% of which were seen just once. Around 1% of the sample comes from the top ten. The sample in question was CD4+ T cells sorted from PBMCs, obtained on the day of the yellow fever booster vaccination. These receptors were collected from a man in his thirties or forties who received the YFV17D yellow fever vaccine.

There are many counts of this clonotype. This sequence joins TRBV6-5 and TRBJ2-5; D ambiguous. CDR1 and CDR2 (germline): MNHEY, SVGAGI. The CDR3 extends over 14 amino acids. V was pared by 2 bases and J by 1 base, with 8 bases between. The CDR3 DNA follows: TGTGCCAGCAGTTACCGCGTTCCCCAAGAGACCCAGTACTTC. Amino acid sequence: CASSYRVPQETQYF.

The chain is built from TRBV20-1 and TRBJ2-1; 8 positions match TRBD2. In germline, CDR1 is DFQATT, CDR2 SNEGSKA (reference sequence). This CDR3 has 16 amino acids. After removal of 3 bases from V and 4 bases from J, the junction contained 11 bases not matched to a gene. The DNA for the CDR3 is TGCAGTGCTAGTAAATCTGGCGGGAGGACTTACAATGAGCAGTTCTTC. This gives the protein CSASKSGGRTYNEQFF.

This chain links TRBV6-5 with TRBJ2-7, with D possibly TRBD2 on 5 matching bases. The CDR3 extends over 16 amino acids. V lost 0 bases to trimming and J lost 2 bases, with 14 bases between them. Germline CDR1 reads MNHEY; CDR2 reads SVGAGI. CDR3 in DNA: TGTGCCAGCAGTTACTCGGTGTCGCGGGCCACCTACGAGCAGTACTTC. Its protein product is CASSYSVSRATYEQYF.

Ten or more counts support this clonotype. The chain carries TRBV6-2 or TRBV6-3 and TRBJ2-1; 9 nucleotides match TRBD2. Trimming took 4 bases from V and 9 from J; bases not matched to a gene: 7. The germline V gene encodes CDR1 MNHEY and CDR2 SVGEGT. This CDR3 is 14 amino acids long. The CDR3 nucleotides are TGTGCCAGCAGTTTTCCGGGACTAGCATTTGAGCAGTTCTTC. Encoded protein: CASSFPGLAFEQFF.

In this sample, this clonotype turned up many times. The chain joins TRBV29-1 to TRBJ2-7, with D perhaps TRBD1 or TRBD2 (5 bases each). Trimming removed 6 bases at V and 2 bases at J, with 14 bases between. Germline CDR1 SQVTM, CDR2 ANQGSEA. The CDR3 has 13 residues. The CDR3 sequence is CSVEGLGAYEQYF. The CDR3 DNA sequence: TGCAGCGTAGAGGGTTTGGGGGCCTACGAGCAGTACTTC.

This clonotype was seen ten or more times. This chain uses TRBV10-3 with TRBJ1-4, with unresolved D. The germline V gene has CDR1 ENHRY and CDR2 SYGVKD. This CDR3 has 13 amino acids. V lost 9 bases, J lost 0 bases, and 8 bases lay in between. The CDR3 is CAIRASTNEKLFF. The CDR3 coding sequence is TGTGCCATTAGGGCGTCAACTAATGAAAAACTGTTTTTT.

In this sample, this clonotype turned up many times. The chain carries TRBV7-2 and TRBJ2-1; 9 nucleotides agree with TRBD2. The CDR3 extends over 15 amino acids. Germline V lookup: CDR1 SGHTA, CDR2 FQGNSA. The J segment lost 9 bases and the V segment lost 0 bases, leaving 6 bases of the junction unmatched. The CDR3 nucleotides read TGTGCCAGCAGCTTAGCGGCGGGGGGGAGAGGTGAGCAGTTCTTC. This sequence encodes CASSLAAGGRGEQFF.

Only a few counts were recorded for this clonotype. This chain joins TRBV20-1 and TRBJ2-1, with 7 bases that match TRBD2. The J segment lost 7 bases and the V segment lost 0 bases, leaving 9 bases of the junction unmatched. The germline V gene encodes CDR1 DFQATT and CDR2 SNEGSKA (reference sequence). This CDR3 has 15 residues. As DNA, the CDR3 is TGCAGTGCTAGAGATCATGCGGGAGCGGTTAATGAGCAGTTCTTC. Translating it yields CSARDHAGAVNEQFF.

The CDR3 loop reads CASSPLRTDTQYF. CDR3 nucleotides: TGTGCCAGCAGCCCCCTACGTACAGATACGCAGTATTTT. V gene TRBV6-2 or TRBV6-3 combines with J gene TRBJ2-3; no clear D gene. Germline assignment: CDR1 MNHEY and CDR2 SVGEGT. CDR3 length: 13 amino acids. The V gene lost 6 bases and the J gene lost 3 bases, with 10 bases spanning the gap.

This clonotype was observed at least ten times. This rearrangement joins TRBV7-2 to TRBJ1-1; 8 bases agree with TRBD1. The CDR3 has 14 residues. Germline V gene sequence: CDR1 SGHTA, CDR2 FQGNSA. Trimming took 3 bases from V and 1 from J; bases not matched to a gene: 1. DNA of the CDR3: TGTGCCAGCAGCTTTGGACAGGGGAACACTGAAGCTTTCTTT. Translation: CASSFGQGNTEAFF.

The chain uses TRBV5-1 and TRBJ2-2; either TRBD1 or TRBD2 may supply D (5 bases each). V was cut by 0 bases and J by 7 bases, with 10 bases left in between. Germline values: CDR1 SGHRS, CDR2 YFSETQ. The CDR3 runs to 14 residues. The CDR3 DNA reads as TGCGCCAGCAGCTTGGTGCCAGGGAGCGGGGAGCTGTTTTTT. It yields the protein CASSLVPGSGELFF.

The chain is built from TRBV24-1 and TRBJ2-1, with D perhaps matching TRBD2 (5 bases). The CDR3 is 19 amino acids. CDR1 is KGHDR, CDR2 SFDVKD, per germline. Trimming stripped 1 base from V and 0 bases from J, with 18 bases between. The DNA for the CDR3 is TGTGCCACCAGTGATTTTCGGCGAAGCGGCGCACCCTCCTACAATGAGCAGTTCTTC. Amino acid sequence: CATSDFRRSGAPSYNEQFF.

This clonotype occurred a few times. This chain uses TRBV7-2 with TRBJ2-5, with 7 nucleotides matching TRBD2. The CDR3 has 13 amino acids. Germline V lookup: CDR1 SGHTA, CDR2 FQGNSA. After removal of 5 bases from V and 5 bases from J, the junction contained 5 bases not matched to a gene. CDR3 residues: CASSRSGIETQYF. The CDR3 nucleotides are TGTGCCAGCAGCCGGAGCGGGATCGAGACCCAGTACTTC.

The rearrangement links TRBV6-1 to TRBJ2-7, with D possibly being TRBD2 (5 bases). The germline gives CDR1 MNHNS, CDR2 SASEGT. The length of the CDR3 is 14 residues. The V gene lost 2 bases and the J gene lost 2 bases, with 10 bases spanning the gap. The CDR3 reads CASSESGLPYEQYF. Here the CDR3 DNA reads TGTGCCAGCAGTGAATCCGGACTCCCCTACGAGCAGTACTTC.

This chain connects TRBV5-6 to TRBJ2-1, with 11 bases that match TRBD2. CDR1 is SGHDT, CDR2 YYEEEE, per germline. CDR3 length: 17 amino acids. Unmatched junction bases numbered 7, after V lost 0 bases and J lost 5 bases. CDR3 sequence reads: CASSLEASGRWNNEQFF. Written as DNA, the CDR3 is TGTGCCAGCAGCTTGGAGGCTAGCGGGAGGTGGAACAATGAGCAGTTCTTC.

This clonotype has more than one count but fewer than ten. The V gene is TRBV7-2, the J gene TRBJ1-1, with 11 bases lining up with TRBD1. V gave up 3 bases and J gave up 4 bases; unmatched junction bases: 10. The CDR3 runs 17 residues. Germline values: CDR1 SGHTA, CDR2 FQGNSA. The DNA for the CDR3 is TGTGCCAGCAGCTTTCGTCCGGGACAGGGGGACCGCACTGAAGCTTTCTTT. It yields the protein CASSFRPGQGDRTEAFF.

This clonotype was recorded a few times. The chain combines TRBV5-4 with TRBJ2-7, with 11 bases identical to TRBD2. Germline V gene lookup returns CDR1 SGHNT and CDR2 YYREEE (reference sequence). The CDR3 length is 16 residues. V lost 4 bases and J lost 6; bases outside the gene matches: 12. CDR3 bases: TGTGCCAGCAGCCCAACTTCGACTAGCGGGAACGTCGAGCAGTACTTC. Residues: CASSPTSTSGNVEQYF.

As concerns this clonotype: This may stem from a read error, because a much larger clone lies one nucleotide away. V and J are TRBV11-2 and TRBJ2-1; D ambiguous. The CDR3 length is 13 residues. Per germline, CDR1 SGHAT and CDR2 FQNNGV. The CDR3 sequence: CASGKSSCNEQFF. DNA for the CDR3: TGTGCCTCGGGTAAGAGCTCCTGCAATGAGCAGTTCTTC.